The 24 T cell receptor beta chains below were found in one sample sequenced in a study of metastatic and nonmetastatic thyroid tumors. Until they underwent thyroid surgery, no patient had received any treatment. TCRdb reprocessed the PCR reads via MiXCR. The sample carries under 20,000 clones, 34% recorded once. Input material: tumor tissue. These receptors were obtained from a female donor with papillary thyroid cancer or a benign thyroid nodule (not recorded which). Some clones in this sample may be carry-over from other donors' samples.

This clone was counted once. The junction departs from the called germline gene at one end, perhaps through a read error. The rearrangement uses TRBV19 and TRBJ1-1, with D possibly being TRBD1 (6 bases). This CDR3 region has 16 residues. Looked up from germline, CDR1 is LNHDA and CDR2 is SQIVND (reference sequence). CDR3 protein: CASQRGGTLMNTEAFF. The CDR3 DNA is TGTGCCAGCCAAAGGGGGGGGACCTTAATGAACACCGAAGCTTTCTTT.

CDR3 amino acids: CATSREKGGGYGYTF. Written as DNA, the CDR3 is TGTGCCACCAGCAGAGAGAAAGGGGGAGGCTATGGCTACACCTTC. The V gene is TRBV15, the J gene TRBJ1-2, with a tentative D call TRBD1 (6 bases). Trimming shortened V by 0 bases and J by 4 bases, and 12 bases separated the two germline ends. The germline V gene encodes CDR1 LNHNV and CDR2 YYDKDF (reference sequence). The CDR3 is 15 residues long.

Comments on this clone: At one end, the junction sequence differs from germline, possibly due to a read error. This rearrangement joins TRBV12-3 or TRBV12-4 to TRBJ2-7; 7 bases line up with TRBD2. This CDR3 is built from 14 residues. In DNA form, the CDR3 reads TGTTCCAGCAGTTTTGTGCTGGGGGGGTACGAGCACTACTTC. It yields the protein CSSSFVLGGYEHYF.

J is TRBJ2-1 and V is TRBV11-2, with D possibly TRBD2 on 6 matching bases. V lost 0 bases to trimming and J lost 9 bases, with 21 bases between them. The CDR3 is 17 amino acids. Germline V CDR1 and CDR2: SGHAT, FQNNGV. CDR3 sequence reads: CASSLEPPGGGFGEQFF. The CDR3 bases are TGTGCCAGCAGCTTAGAACCACCAGGCGGAGGGTTTGGTGAGCAGTTCTTC.

The chain recombines TRBV6-1 with TRBJ2-1; 7 bases map to TRBD2. There are 13 residues in the CDR3. CDR1 and CDR2 from the germline V gene are MNHNS and SASEGT. V lost 4 bases and J lost 8; bases outside the gene matches: 5. For the CDR3, the DNA is TGTGCCAGCAGTGGGGGACTATTCGATGAGCAGTTCTTC. Residues: CASSGGLFDEQFF.

The chain links TRBV20-1 to TRBJ1-1, with 9 bases aligning to TRBD1. With V trimmed by 6 bases and J by 2 bases, 4 bases remained unmatched. Germline V lookup: CDR1 DFQATT, CDR2 SNEGSKA (reference sequence). The CDR3 contains 13 residues. The CDR3 DNA reads as TGCAGTGCCCGGGACAGGGTTAACACTGAAGCTTTCTTT. Protein product: CSARDRVNTEAFF.

The chain combines TRBV9 with TRBJ2-1; D gene uncertain. This CDR3 is 14 amino acids long. Trimming left V 0 bases short and J 6 bases short, with 10 bases between. CDR1 and CDR2 from the germline V gene are SGDLS and YYNGEE. For the CDR3, the DNA is TGTGCCAGCAGCGTAGAGATGGTCCTCAATGAGCAGTTCTTC. It translates to CASSVEMVLNEQFF. The complete variable domain, with remaining parts taken from reference TRBV9 and TRBJ2-1, reads DSGVTQTPKHLITATGQRVTLRCSPRSGDLSVYWYQQSLDQGLQFLIQYYNGEERAKGNILERFSAQQFPDLHSELNLSSLELGDSALYFCASSVEMVLNEQFFGPGTRLTVL.

In its sample, this clone ranks as medium-sized. The CDR3 here is CASSYSLARGGGELFF. In DNA form, the CDR3 reads TGTGCCAGCAGTTACTCTTTGGCCAGGGGCGGCGGGGAGCTGTTTTTT. The chain carries TRBV6-5 and TRBJ2-2; perhaps TRBD1 as D (6 bases). V lost 0 bases and J 7 bases, leaving 15 bases between the germline ends. Germline CDR1 reads MNHEY; CDR2 reads SVGAGI. The length of the CDR3 is 16 residues.

This clone appeared many times. With a much larger clone just one base away, this may be a read error. This rearrangement joins TRBV6-6 to TRBJ1-2; D uncertain. CDR3 length: 12 amino acids. With 1 base removed from V and 7 bases from J, the gap between germline ends came to 7 bases. The germline gives CDR1 MNHNY, CDR2 SVGAGI (reference sequence). The CDR3 sequence is CASSYFRRGYTF. CDR3 sequence (DNA): TGTGCCAGCAGTTACTTCAGGCGTGGCTACACCTTC.

The gene calls are TRBV20-1 and TRBJ1-2; 7 bases map to TRBD1. Germline V gene data show CDR1 as DFQATT and CDR2 as SNEGSKA (reference sequence). CDR3 size: 13 residues. J lost 2 bases, V lost 0 bases, and 0 bases had no gene match. CDR3 DNA sequence: TGCAGTGCTAGAGAGGGACAGAACTATGGCTACACCTTC. Residues: CSAREGQNYGYTF.

This clone has at least ten counts. The junction differs from germline at one of its ends, possibly a read error. This chain connects TRBV19 to TRBJ2-2, with 7 bases matching TRBD2. The CDR3 covers 17 residues. In germline, CDR1 is LNHDA, CDR2 SQIVND (reference sequence). CDR3 in amino acids: CASSPREVGRGTGGLFF. The CDR3 DNA is TGTGCCAGTAGTCCTCGCGAGGTTGGGAGGGGCACCGGGGGGCTGTTTTTT.

This clone was counted between two and nine times. The V and J genes are TRBV6-6 and TRBJ2-5, with 7 bases identical to TRBD2. The germline V gene encodes CDR1 MNHNY and CDR2 SVGAGI (reference sequence). V trimming: 0 bases; J trimming: 2 bases; junction bases outside the gene matches: 9. The CDR3 contains 17 residues. The CDR3: CASSYSPGGLTQETQYF. CDR3 DNA sequence: TGTGCCAGCAGTTACTCGCCCGGGGGACTAACTCAAGAGACCCAGTACTTC.

Remarks on this clone: The sample has other DNA sequences that encode this CDR3 too. This sequence joins TRBV6-1 and TRBJ2-7, with TRBD1 identical over 7 bases. In germline, CDR1 is MNHNS, CDR2 SASEGT. The V and J ends lost 2 bases and 3 bases, in that order; junction bases with no gene match: 7. The CDR3 runs to 15 residues. This CDR3 is CASSEIGAGGYEQYF. Here the CDR3 DNA reads TGTGCCAGCAGTGAAATCGGGGCAGGGGGCTACGAGCAGTACTTC.

This clone was detected a few times. CDR3 in amino acids: CASTSDSASYEQYF. In DNA, the CDR3 is TGTGCCAGCACGTCGGACTCGGCCTCCTACGAGCAGTACTTC. The rearrangement uses TRBV6-1 and TRBJ2-7; perhaps TRBD2 as D (5 bases). Germline CDR1 is MNHNS and CDR2 is SASEGT. This CDR3 has 14 amino acids. The germline V and J ends were trimmed by 7 bases and 0 bases, with 13 bases remaining between them.

DNA of the CDR3: TGCAGTGCTTCGATGCCAGGAACCGGGGAGCTGTTTTTT. Its protein product is CSASMPGTGELFF. The V and J genes are TRBV20-1 and TRBJ2-2; no reliable D call. CDR3 length: 13 residues. The ends were cut back, 5 bases at V and 5 bases at J, with 12 bases in the middle. CDR1 DFQATT and CDR2 SNEGSKA come from the germline V gene (reference sequence).

CDR3 bases: TGTGCCTGGAGTGATAAGGGGACCGTCTATGGCTACACCTTC. Protein product: CAWSDKGTVYGYTF. The chain couples TRBV30 to TRBJ1-2; D perhaps matches TRBD1 (5 bases). Germline lookup yields CDR1 GTSNPN and CDR2 SVGIG (reference sequence). This CDR3 is built from 14 residues. V was cut by 1 base and J by 4 bases, with 13 bases left in between. The complete variable domain, with remaining parts taken from reference TRBV30 and TRBJ1-2, reads SQTIHQWPATLVQPVGSPLSLECTVEGTSNPNLYWYRQAAGRGLQLLFYSVGIGQISSEVPQNLSASRPQDRQFILSSKKLLLSDSGFYLCAWSDKGTVYGYTFGSGTRLTVV.

The rearrangement joins TRBV9 to TRBJ2-3, with 12 bases fitting TRBD2. The CDR3 contains 18 residues. Germline V CDR1 and CDR2: SGDLS, YYNGEE. V lost 0 bases and J lost 1; bases outside the gene matches: 6. The CDR3 sequence is CASSVASGGARGTDTQYF. DNA for the CDR3: TGTGCCAGCAGCGTAGCTAGCGGGGGGGCGCGGGGCACAGATACGCAGTATTTT. Together with reference TRBV9 and TRBJ2-3, the CDR3 gives the full variable domain: DSGVTQTPKHLITATGQRVTLRCSPRSGDLSVYWYQQSLDQGLQFLIQYYNGEERAKGNILERFSAQQFPDLHSELNLSSLELGDSALYFCASSVASGGARGTDTQYFGPGTRLTVL.

This clone was picked up many times. V is TRBV4-2 and J is TRBJ2-5; D possibly matches TRBD1 or TRBD2 (6 bases each). The CDR3 has 16 amino acids. In germline, CDR1 is LGHNA, CDR2 YNFKEQ. V shed 4 bases and J shed 4 bases, with 19 bases lying between them. CDR3 in amino acids: CASSRGSGAPGETQYF. CDR3 coding DNA: TGTGCCAGCAGCCGGGGCTCGGGGGCGCCCGGAGAGACCCAGTACTTC.

V gene TRBV11-2 combines with J gene TRBJ2-1, with D possibly being TRBD2 (5 bases). This CDR3 spans 13 amino acids. CDR1 and CDR2 (germline): SGHAT, FQNNGV. Trimming took 4 bases from V and 8 from J, leaving 12 bases between them. DNA for the CDR3: TGTGCCAGCAGCTCCGGACTGAGTCATGAGCAGTTCTTC. Translation: CASSSGLSHEQFF. The full variable domain, with the rest looked up from reference TRBV11-2 and TRBJ2-1, is EAGVAQSPRYKIIEKRQSVAFWCNPISGHATLYWYQQILGQGPKLLIQFQNNGVVDDSQLPKDRFSAERLKGVDSTLKIQPAKLEDSAVYLCASSSGLSHEQFFGPGTRLTVL.

This clone was seen only a few times. The V gene is TRBV27, the J gene TRBJ1-1; maybe TRBD1 (6 bases). CDR1 and CDR2 (germline): MNHEY, SMNVEV (reference sequence). The CDR3 sequence is 13 residues long. V was clipped by 2 bases and J by 5 bases, with 9 bases between them. DNA of the CDR3: TGTGCCAGCAGTTTAGGCAGGGGAACTGAAGCTTTCTTT. Translating it yields CASSLGRGTEAFF.

In this sample, this clone turned up once. The chain is built from TRBV5-1 and TRBJ2-3, with TRBD2 matching 14 bases. The CDR3 length is 15 residues. V gave up 4 bases and J gave up 6 bases; unmatched junction bases: 4. From germline, CDR1 is SGHRS and CDR2 YFSETQ. The CDR3 sequence: CASSPGLAGGDTQYF. Written as DNA, the CDR3 is TGCGCCAGCAGCCCAGGACTAGCGGGAGGTGATACGCAGTATTTT. The complete variable domain, with remaining parts taken from reference TRBV5-1 and TRBJ2-3, reads KAGVTQTPRYLIKTRGQQVTLSCSPISGHRSVSWYQQTPGQGLQFLFEYFSETQRNKGNFPGRFSGRQFSNSRSEMNVSTLELGDSALYLCASSPGLAGGDTQYFGPGTRLTVL.

The CDR3 bases are TGCGCCAGCAGCCAAGATAGCGGAAGAGGGGGCTACGAGCAGTACTTC. This encodes CASSQDSGRGGYEQYF. V and J are TRBV4-3 and TRBJ2-7, with D perhaps assigned TRBD1 or TRBD2 (6 bases each). V was clipped by 0 bases and J by 3 bases, with 15 bases between them. Looked up from germline, CDR1 is LGHNA and CDR2 is YSLEER. The CDR3 spans 16 residues.

The chain is built from TRBV11-1 and TRBJ2-7, with 10 bases lining up with TRBD1. This CDR3 comprises 15 residues. Looked up from germline, CDR1 is SGHAT and CDR2 is FQDESV (reference sequence). The CDR3 spells CATQPDRGRSYEQYF. As DNA, the CDR3 is TGTGCGACACAACCCGACAGGGGGCGATCCTACGAGCAGTACTTC. The full variable domain, in which reference TRBV11-1 and TRBJ2-7 provide the parts outside the CDR3, is EAEVAQSPRYKITEKSQAVAFWCDPISGHATLYWYRQILGQGPELLVQFQDESVVDDSQLPKDRFSAERLKGVDSTLKIQPAELGDSAMYLCATQPDRGRSYEQYFGPGTRLTVT.

This clone was recorded at least ten times. The chain links TRBV7-3 to TRBJ2-7; TRBD1 aligns across 7 bases. Trimming at V came to 5 bases and at J to 0 bases, leaving 10 bases not matched to a gene. The CDR3 runs 16 residues. Germline lookup yields CDR1 SGHTA and CDR2 FQGTGA. The CDR3 loop reads CASSPSGQSSSYEQYF. For the CDR3, the DNA is TGTGCCAGCAGCCCTTCGGGACAGTCGAGCTCCTACGAGCAGTACTTC.